The rows below give T cell receptor beta chains drawn from one sample of a study of PD-L1 blockade in urothelial cancer. Sequenced by immunoSEQ multiplex PCR; TCRdb stores in-frame clones only, minus some. The table has tens of thousands of clones, approximately 78% seen once. This material consisted of PBMCs, taken around atezolizumab (anti-PD-L1) treatment. The receptor source for this set is a man between 65 and 85 years old with urothelial cancer. The CDR3 runs from the conserved cysteine through the conserved F or W. The D gene is left open where the match is weak. Size is omitted from some rows. Given values are once, few, many or a class for expanded clones.

CDR3aa: CASSLVGALNTEAFF
CDR3nt: TGTGCCAGCAGCTTGGTAGGGGCCTTGAACACTGAAGCTTTCTTT
v_gene: TRBV5-4
abundance: NA
j_gene: TRBJ1-1
d_gene: NA

CDR3aa: CASSQGLAGQETQYF
CDR3nt: TGCGCCAGCAGCCAAGGACTAGCGGGACAAGAGACCCAGTACTTC
v_gene: TRBV4-1
abundance: NA
j_gene: TRBJ2-5
d_gene: TRBD2

CDR3aa: CASSATIAGVGDEQFF
CDR3nt: TGTGCCAGCAGTGCCACTATAGCGGGAGTTGGAGATGAGCAGTTCTTC
v_gene: TRBV6-1
abundance: NA
j_gene: TRBJ2-1
d_gene: TRBD2

CDR3aa: CASSYQRDSYEQYF
CDR3nt: TGTGCCAGCAGCTACCAGCGGGACTCCTACGAGCAGTACTTC
v_gene: TRBV7-2
abundance: NA
j_gene: TRBJ2-7
d_gene: TRBD2

CDR3aa: CASSFNHGQGYTREQYF
CDR3nt: TGCGCCAGCAGCTTCAACCATGGACAGGGATATACTCGCGAGCAGTACTTC
v_gene: TRBV5-1
abundance: few
j_gene: TRBJ2-7
d_gene: TRBD1

CDR3aa: CASRGGRAYNEQFF
CDR3nt: TGTGCCAGCCGAGGCGGGAGGGCCTACAATGAGCAGTTCTTC
v_gene: TRBV6-5
abundance: medium-sized
j_gene: TRBJ2-1
d_gene: TRBD2

CDR3aa: CASSFDRGLKGFNEQFF
CDR3nt: TGCGCCAGCAGCTTTGACAGGGGATTGAAGGGGTTCAATGAGCAGTTCTTC
v_gene: TRBV5-1
abundance: NA
j_gene: TRBJ2-1
d_gene: TRBD1

CDR3aa: CASSSSGGGQGGYTF
CDR3nt: TGTGCCAGCAGCTCCTCCGGGGGGGGGCAAGGTGGCTACACCTTC
v_gene: TRBV11-2
abundance: NA
j_gene: TRBJ1-2
d_gene: NA

CDR3aa: CASSQAGTSSYEQYF
CDR3nt: TGTGCCAGCAGCCAAGCCGGGACATCCTCCTACGAGCAGTACTTC
v_gene: TRBV9
abundance: few
j_gene: TRBJ2-7
d_gene: NA

CDR3aa: CSARSSAEAFF
CDR3nt: TGCAGCGCCAGGTCCTCGGCCGAAGCTTTCTTT
v_gene: TRBV29-1
abundance: NA
j_gene: TRBJ1-1
d_gene: NA

CDR3aa: CASSYPSGELFF
CDR3nt: TGTGCCAGCAGTTACCCCAGTGGGGAGCTGTTTTTT
v_gene: TRBV6-5
abundance: once
j_gene: TRBJ2-2
d_gene: NA

CDR3aa: CASSSSGARGYTF
CDR3nt: TGTGCCAGCAGTTCATCAGGGGCAAGAGGCTACACCTTC
v_gene: TRBV27
abundance: few
j_gene: TRBJ1-2
d_gene: NA

CDR3aa: CASSLGQSNYGYTF
CDR3nt: TGTGCCAGCAGCCTGGGACAGTCTAACTATGGCTACACCTTC
v_gene: TRBV5-5
abundance: NA
j_gene: TRBJ1-2
d_gene: TRBD1

CDR3aa: CASKGLNTEAFF
CDR3nt: TGTGCCAGCAAGGGACTCAACACTGAAGCTTTCTTT
v_gene: TRBV11-1
abundance: NA
j_gene: TRBJ1-1
d_gene: NA

CDR3aa: CASSMELGDSSNSPLHF
CDR3nt: TGTGCCAGTAGTATGGAGCTCGGGGACAGCTCTAATTCACCCCTCCACTTT
v_gene: TRBV19
abundance: many
j_gene: TRBJ1-6
d_gene: TRBD1

CDR3aa: CASSLQGPKGNQPQHF
CDR3nt: TGTGCCAGCAGCTTACAGGGCCCCAAGGGTAATCAGCCCCAGCATTTT
v_gene: TRBV7-2
abundance: NA
j_gene: TRBJ1-5
d_gene: NA

CDR3aa: CASSPRLVSTGELFF
CDR3nt: TGTGCCAGCAGTCCGCGACTAGTAAGCACCGGGGAGCTGTTTTTT
v_gene: TRBV28
abundance: NA
j_gene: TRBJ2-2
d_gene: NA

CDR3aa: CASSRVAGGSSYEQYF
CDR3nt: TGTGCCAGTAGTCGGGTCGCGGGAGGGTCCTCCTACGAGCAGTACTTC
v_gene: TRBV19
abundance: NA
j_gene: TRBJ2-7
d_gene: TRBD2

CDR3aa: CASSKGGTASYTF
CDR3nt: TGTGCCAGCAGTAAGGGAGGGACGGCATCCTACACCTTC
v_gene: TRBV6-5
abundance: NA
j_gene: TRBJ1-2
d_gene: NA

CDR3aa: CASRATGSSTDTQYF
CDR3nt: TGTGCCAGCAGGGCAACAGGGAGTTCCACAGATACGCAGTATTTT
v_gene: TRBV27
abundance: NA
j_gene: TRBJ2-3
d_gene: NA

CDR3aa: CSVEGDRTYNEQFF
CDR3nt: TGCAGCGTTGAGGGGGACAGAACCTACAATGAGCAGTTCTTC
v_gene: TRBV29-1
abundance: few
j_gene: TRBJ2-1
d_gene: TRBD1

CDR3aa: CASSRSGGVNTEAFF
CDR3nt: TGTGCCAGCAGCAGATCCGGAGGAGTGAACACTGAAGCTTTCTTT
v_gene: TRBV6-1
abundance: NA
j_gene: TRBJ1-1
d_gene: NA

CDR3aa: CAGGTGPNEKLFF
CDR3nt: TGTGCCGGGGGGACAGGACCTAATGAAAAACTGTTTTTT
v_gene: TRBV6-1
abundance: NA
j_gene: TRBJ1-4
d_gene: TRBD1

CDR3aa: CASSQDIGNSGNTIYF
CDR3nt: TGTGCCAGCAGCCAAGATATCGGGAACTCTGGAAACACCATATATTTT
v_gene: TRBV4-2
abundance: NA
j_gene: TRBJ1-3
d_gene: NA